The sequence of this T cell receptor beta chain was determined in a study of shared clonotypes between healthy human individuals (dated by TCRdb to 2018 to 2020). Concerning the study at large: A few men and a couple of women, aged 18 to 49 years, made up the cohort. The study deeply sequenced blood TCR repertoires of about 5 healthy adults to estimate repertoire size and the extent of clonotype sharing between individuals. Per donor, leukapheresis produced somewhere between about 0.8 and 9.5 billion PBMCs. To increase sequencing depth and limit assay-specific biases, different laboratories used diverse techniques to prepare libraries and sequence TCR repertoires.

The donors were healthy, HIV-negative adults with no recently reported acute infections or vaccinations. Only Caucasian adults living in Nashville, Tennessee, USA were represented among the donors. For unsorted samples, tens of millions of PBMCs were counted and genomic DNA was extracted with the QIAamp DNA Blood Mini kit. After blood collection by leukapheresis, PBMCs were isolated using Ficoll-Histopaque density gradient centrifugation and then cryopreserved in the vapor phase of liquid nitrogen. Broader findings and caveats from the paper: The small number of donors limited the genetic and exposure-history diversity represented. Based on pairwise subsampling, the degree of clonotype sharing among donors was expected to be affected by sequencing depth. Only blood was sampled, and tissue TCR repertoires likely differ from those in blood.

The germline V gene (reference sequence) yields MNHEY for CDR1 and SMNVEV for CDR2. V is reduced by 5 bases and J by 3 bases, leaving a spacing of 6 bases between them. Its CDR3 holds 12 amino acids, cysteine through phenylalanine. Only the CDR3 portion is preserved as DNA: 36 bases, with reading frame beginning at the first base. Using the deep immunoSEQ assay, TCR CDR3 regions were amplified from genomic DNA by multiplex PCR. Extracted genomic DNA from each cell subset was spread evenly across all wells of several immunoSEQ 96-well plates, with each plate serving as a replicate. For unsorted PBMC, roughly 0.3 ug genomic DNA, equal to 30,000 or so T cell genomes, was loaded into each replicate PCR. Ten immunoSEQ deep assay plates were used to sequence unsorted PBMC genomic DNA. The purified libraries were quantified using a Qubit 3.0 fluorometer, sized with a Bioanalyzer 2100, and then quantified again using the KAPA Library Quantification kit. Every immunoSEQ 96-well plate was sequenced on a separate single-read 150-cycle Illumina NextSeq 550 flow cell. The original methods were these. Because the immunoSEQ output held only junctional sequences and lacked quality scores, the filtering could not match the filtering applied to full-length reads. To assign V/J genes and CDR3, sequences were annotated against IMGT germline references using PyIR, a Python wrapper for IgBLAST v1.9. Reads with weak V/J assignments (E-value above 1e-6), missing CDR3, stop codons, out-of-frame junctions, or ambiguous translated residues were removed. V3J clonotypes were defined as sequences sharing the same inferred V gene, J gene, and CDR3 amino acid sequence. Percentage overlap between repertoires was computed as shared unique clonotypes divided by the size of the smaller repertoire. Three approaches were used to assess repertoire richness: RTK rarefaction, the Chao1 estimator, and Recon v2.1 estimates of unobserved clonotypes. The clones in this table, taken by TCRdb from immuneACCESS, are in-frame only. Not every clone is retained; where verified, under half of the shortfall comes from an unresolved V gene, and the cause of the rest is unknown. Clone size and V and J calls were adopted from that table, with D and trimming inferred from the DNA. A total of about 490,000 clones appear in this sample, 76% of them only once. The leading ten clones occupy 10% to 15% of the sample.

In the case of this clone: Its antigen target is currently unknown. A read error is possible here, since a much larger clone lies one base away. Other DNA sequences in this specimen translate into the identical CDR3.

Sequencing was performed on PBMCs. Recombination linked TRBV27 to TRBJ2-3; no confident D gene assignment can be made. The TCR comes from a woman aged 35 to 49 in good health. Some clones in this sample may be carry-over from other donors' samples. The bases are TGTGCCAGCAGTCCTAGTACAGATACGCAGTATTTT. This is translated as CASSPSTDTQYF.